These T cell receptor beta chains were read from a single sample in a study of shared clonotypes between healthy human individuals. Profiling relied on immunoSEQ multiplex PCR, and the TCRdb table lists in-frame clones only, not all of them. In the table there are approximately 700,000 clones, roughly 73% of which are singletons. The sequenced material came from memory CD4+ T cells sorted from blood. Every receptor here comes from a woman in her 30s in good health. Each CDR3 is given with its conserved first and last residue. Each record gives: clone size, V gene, J gene, D gene, CDR3 protein, CDR3 DNA. The D gene is left open where the match is weak. Size tells how often a clone was seen (once, few, many) or the class of an expanded clone, and some rows leave it out.

.	TRBV2	TRBJ1-2	.	CASSDFGRYGYTF	TGTGCCAGCAGTGATTTTGGGAGGTATGGCTACACCTTC
.	TRBV7-9	TRBJ2-2	.	CASRTGPSTGELFF	TGTGCCAGCAGAACGGGACCCTCCACCGGGGAGCTGTTTTTT
once	TRBV4-1	TRBJ2-1	TRBD2	CASSQEPRTSGRILSSYNEQFF	TGCGCCAGCAGCCAAGAGCCCCGGACTAGCGGGAGGATCTTGAGCTCCTACAATGAGCAGTTCTTC
few	TRBV7-2	TRBJ1-1	.	CASSLRENTEAFF	TGTGCCAGCAGCTTACGGGAGAACACTGAAGCTTTCTTT
once	TRBV28	TRBJ2-3	.	CASSSGTHADTQYF	TGTGCCAGCTCTAGTGGGACCCACGCAGATACGCAGTATTTT
.	TRBV7-2	TRBJ1-2	TRBD1	CASSLASRGRSGYGYTF	TGTGCCAGCAGCTTAGCGAGCAGGGGGCGCTCTGGCTATGGCTACACCTTC
.	TRBV15	TRBJ1-4	.	CATSRVAGATAREKLFF	TGTGCCACCAGCAGAGTGGCAGGGGCCACGGCGAGGGAAAAACTGTTTTTT
.	TRBV5-1	TRBJ2-7	TRBD2	CASSARVAGAYEQYF	TGCGCCAGCAGCGCTCGGGTAGCGGGAGCCTACGAGCAGTACTTC
.	TRBV7-9	TRBJ1-4	TRBD1	CASSLRAGQGGEKLFF	TGTGCCAGCAGCTTAAGGGCTGGACAGGGAGGTGAAAAACTGTTTTTT
.	TRBV25-1	TRBJ1-1	.	CASSEYKGVEKEAFF	TGTGCCAGCAGTGAATATAAGGGGGTCGAGAAAGAAGCTTTCTTT
.	TRBV15	TRBJ2-2	.	CATSRVRSGATSYTGELFF	TGTGCCACCAGCAGAGTCCGCTCAGGGGCTACCTCTTACACCGGGGAGCTGTTTTTT
few	TRBV2	TRBJ2-2	TRBD2	CASSLGLAGGGYTGELFF	TGTGCCAGCAGTTTGGGGCTAGCGGGAGGGGGATACACCGGGGAGCTGTTTTTT
.	TRBV28	TRBJ2-7	.	CASSFKLQELSYEQYF	TGTGCCAGCAGTTTCAAGTTACAGGAGCTCTCCTACGAGCAGTACTTC
.	TRBV4-2	TRBJ2-5	TRBD2	CASSQRTGGLADQETQYF	TGTGCCAGCAGCCAACGGACTGGTGGGCTAGCGGACCAAGAGACCCAGTACTTC
once	TRBV15	TRBJ1-2	.	CATSRDGVTLNYGYTF	TGTGCCACCAGCAGAGATGGGGTGACGTTAAACTATGGCTACACCTTC
.	TRBV11-2	TRBJ2-2	.	CASSSTGGFGTGELFF	TGTGCCAGCAGCTCCACCGGGGGTTTCGGCACCGGGGAGCTGTTTTTT
.	TRBV18	TRBJ2-2	.	CASSTGTDTGELFF	TGTGCCAGCTCAACCGGGACGGACACCGGGGAGCTGTTTTTT
.	TRBV28	TRBJ2-7	TRBD1	CASSLGQGAQGLPLYEQYF	TGTGCCAGCAGTCTTGGACAGGGGGCGCAAGGACTACCCCTCTACGAGCAGTACTTC
.	TRBV28	TRBJ2-7	TRBD2	CASSLQTSGSHEQYF	TGTGCCAGCAGTTTACAGACTAGCGGGAGTCACGAGCAGTACTTC